This T cell receptor (beta chain) was documented in a study of identical twins. TCRdb used MiXCR to reprocess the 5' RACE reads, holding one entry per CDR3 protein. The sample carries hundreds of thousands of distinct CDR3 sequences, roughly 24% recorded once. There are a few counts of this clonotype. In germline, CDR1 is MGHDK, CDR2 SYGVNS. J was trimmed by 7 bases and V by 3 bases; bases with no gene match: 4. CDR3 length equals 15 residues. These data were also filed under a second study, of T cells expressing NK-cell markers. This second report adds: The TCR beta repertoires originated in sorted CD3+CD56+NKG2C+, CD3+CD56+NKG2C- and CD3+CD56-NKG2C+ T cells.

Input material: CD4+ T cells sorted from blood. The sequence derives from a woman between 18 and 30 years old in good health. The V and J genes are TRBV25-1 and TRBJ2-2; 11 bases line up with TRBD2. The CDR3 region is CASSDSGRAGGELFF. The DNA for the CDR3 is TGTGCCAGCAGTGATAGCGGGAGGGCCGGCGGGGAGCTGTTTTTT.